This entry concerns a single T cell receptor (beta chain). This CDR3 contains 14 residues. Trimming removed 4 bases from V and 3 bases from J; junction bases left unmatched: 5. The germline gives CDR1 SEHNR, CDR2 FQNEAQ (reference sequence). These data come from a study of cytotoxic CD8 clonotypes in ibrutinib-treated CLL. Generated by immunoSEQ multiplex PCR, the TCRdb table keeps only in-frame clones and is missing some. The sample consists of more than 300,000 clones, 70% to 80% of them appearing once. The chain couples TRBV7-9 to TRBJ2-7; the match to TRBD1 covers 8 bases. This sequence originates from a human donor with chronic lymphocytic leukemia. The sequenced sample was PBMCs, obtained before ibrutinib treatment. The chain's CDR3 is CASSSGTGNYEQYF. The CDR3 nucleotides read TGTGCCAGCAGCTCCGGGACAGGCAACTACGAGCAGTACTTC.